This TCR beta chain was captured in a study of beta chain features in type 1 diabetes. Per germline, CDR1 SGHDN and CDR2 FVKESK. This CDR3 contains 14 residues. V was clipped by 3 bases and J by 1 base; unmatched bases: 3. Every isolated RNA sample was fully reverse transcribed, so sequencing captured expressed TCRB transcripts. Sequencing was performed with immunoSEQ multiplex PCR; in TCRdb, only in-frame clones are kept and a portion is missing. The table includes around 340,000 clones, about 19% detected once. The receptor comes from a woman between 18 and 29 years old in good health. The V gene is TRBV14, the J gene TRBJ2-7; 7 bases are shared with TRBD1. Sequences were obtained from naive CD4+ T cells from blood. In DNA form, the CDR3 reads TGTGCCAGCAGCCATTTGGGACAGTCCTACGAGCAGTACTTC. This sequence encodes CASSHLGQSYEQYF.